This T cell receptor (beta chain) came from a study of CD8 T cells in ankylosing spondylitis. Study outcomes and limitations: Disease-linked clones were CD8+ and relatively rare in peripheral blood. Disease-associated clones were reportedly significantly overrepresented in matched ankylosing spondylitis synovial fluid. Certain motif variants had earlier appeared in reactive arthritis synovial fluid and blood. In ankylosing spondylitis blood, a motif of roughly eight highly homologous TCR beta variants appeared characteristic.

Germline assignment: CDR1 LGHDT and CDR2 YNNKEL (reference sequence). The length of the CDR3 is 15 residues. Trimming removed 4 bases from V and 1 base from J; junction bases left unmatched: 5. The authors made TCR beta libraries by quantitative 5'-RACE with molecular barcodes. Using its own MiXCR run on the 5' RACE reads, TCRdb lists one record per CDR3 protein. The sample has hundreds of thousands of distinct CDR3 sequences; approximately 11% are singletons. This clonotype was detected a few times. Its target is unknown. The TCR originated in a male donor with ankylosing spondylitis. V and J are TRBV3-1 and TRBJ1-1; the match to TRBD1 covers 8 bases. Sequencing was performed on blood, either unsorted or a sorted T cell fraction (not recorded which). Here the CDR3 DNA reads TGTGCCAGCAGCCTCTCGGGACAGGAGAACACTGAAGCTTTCTTT. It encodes CASSLSGQENTEAFF.